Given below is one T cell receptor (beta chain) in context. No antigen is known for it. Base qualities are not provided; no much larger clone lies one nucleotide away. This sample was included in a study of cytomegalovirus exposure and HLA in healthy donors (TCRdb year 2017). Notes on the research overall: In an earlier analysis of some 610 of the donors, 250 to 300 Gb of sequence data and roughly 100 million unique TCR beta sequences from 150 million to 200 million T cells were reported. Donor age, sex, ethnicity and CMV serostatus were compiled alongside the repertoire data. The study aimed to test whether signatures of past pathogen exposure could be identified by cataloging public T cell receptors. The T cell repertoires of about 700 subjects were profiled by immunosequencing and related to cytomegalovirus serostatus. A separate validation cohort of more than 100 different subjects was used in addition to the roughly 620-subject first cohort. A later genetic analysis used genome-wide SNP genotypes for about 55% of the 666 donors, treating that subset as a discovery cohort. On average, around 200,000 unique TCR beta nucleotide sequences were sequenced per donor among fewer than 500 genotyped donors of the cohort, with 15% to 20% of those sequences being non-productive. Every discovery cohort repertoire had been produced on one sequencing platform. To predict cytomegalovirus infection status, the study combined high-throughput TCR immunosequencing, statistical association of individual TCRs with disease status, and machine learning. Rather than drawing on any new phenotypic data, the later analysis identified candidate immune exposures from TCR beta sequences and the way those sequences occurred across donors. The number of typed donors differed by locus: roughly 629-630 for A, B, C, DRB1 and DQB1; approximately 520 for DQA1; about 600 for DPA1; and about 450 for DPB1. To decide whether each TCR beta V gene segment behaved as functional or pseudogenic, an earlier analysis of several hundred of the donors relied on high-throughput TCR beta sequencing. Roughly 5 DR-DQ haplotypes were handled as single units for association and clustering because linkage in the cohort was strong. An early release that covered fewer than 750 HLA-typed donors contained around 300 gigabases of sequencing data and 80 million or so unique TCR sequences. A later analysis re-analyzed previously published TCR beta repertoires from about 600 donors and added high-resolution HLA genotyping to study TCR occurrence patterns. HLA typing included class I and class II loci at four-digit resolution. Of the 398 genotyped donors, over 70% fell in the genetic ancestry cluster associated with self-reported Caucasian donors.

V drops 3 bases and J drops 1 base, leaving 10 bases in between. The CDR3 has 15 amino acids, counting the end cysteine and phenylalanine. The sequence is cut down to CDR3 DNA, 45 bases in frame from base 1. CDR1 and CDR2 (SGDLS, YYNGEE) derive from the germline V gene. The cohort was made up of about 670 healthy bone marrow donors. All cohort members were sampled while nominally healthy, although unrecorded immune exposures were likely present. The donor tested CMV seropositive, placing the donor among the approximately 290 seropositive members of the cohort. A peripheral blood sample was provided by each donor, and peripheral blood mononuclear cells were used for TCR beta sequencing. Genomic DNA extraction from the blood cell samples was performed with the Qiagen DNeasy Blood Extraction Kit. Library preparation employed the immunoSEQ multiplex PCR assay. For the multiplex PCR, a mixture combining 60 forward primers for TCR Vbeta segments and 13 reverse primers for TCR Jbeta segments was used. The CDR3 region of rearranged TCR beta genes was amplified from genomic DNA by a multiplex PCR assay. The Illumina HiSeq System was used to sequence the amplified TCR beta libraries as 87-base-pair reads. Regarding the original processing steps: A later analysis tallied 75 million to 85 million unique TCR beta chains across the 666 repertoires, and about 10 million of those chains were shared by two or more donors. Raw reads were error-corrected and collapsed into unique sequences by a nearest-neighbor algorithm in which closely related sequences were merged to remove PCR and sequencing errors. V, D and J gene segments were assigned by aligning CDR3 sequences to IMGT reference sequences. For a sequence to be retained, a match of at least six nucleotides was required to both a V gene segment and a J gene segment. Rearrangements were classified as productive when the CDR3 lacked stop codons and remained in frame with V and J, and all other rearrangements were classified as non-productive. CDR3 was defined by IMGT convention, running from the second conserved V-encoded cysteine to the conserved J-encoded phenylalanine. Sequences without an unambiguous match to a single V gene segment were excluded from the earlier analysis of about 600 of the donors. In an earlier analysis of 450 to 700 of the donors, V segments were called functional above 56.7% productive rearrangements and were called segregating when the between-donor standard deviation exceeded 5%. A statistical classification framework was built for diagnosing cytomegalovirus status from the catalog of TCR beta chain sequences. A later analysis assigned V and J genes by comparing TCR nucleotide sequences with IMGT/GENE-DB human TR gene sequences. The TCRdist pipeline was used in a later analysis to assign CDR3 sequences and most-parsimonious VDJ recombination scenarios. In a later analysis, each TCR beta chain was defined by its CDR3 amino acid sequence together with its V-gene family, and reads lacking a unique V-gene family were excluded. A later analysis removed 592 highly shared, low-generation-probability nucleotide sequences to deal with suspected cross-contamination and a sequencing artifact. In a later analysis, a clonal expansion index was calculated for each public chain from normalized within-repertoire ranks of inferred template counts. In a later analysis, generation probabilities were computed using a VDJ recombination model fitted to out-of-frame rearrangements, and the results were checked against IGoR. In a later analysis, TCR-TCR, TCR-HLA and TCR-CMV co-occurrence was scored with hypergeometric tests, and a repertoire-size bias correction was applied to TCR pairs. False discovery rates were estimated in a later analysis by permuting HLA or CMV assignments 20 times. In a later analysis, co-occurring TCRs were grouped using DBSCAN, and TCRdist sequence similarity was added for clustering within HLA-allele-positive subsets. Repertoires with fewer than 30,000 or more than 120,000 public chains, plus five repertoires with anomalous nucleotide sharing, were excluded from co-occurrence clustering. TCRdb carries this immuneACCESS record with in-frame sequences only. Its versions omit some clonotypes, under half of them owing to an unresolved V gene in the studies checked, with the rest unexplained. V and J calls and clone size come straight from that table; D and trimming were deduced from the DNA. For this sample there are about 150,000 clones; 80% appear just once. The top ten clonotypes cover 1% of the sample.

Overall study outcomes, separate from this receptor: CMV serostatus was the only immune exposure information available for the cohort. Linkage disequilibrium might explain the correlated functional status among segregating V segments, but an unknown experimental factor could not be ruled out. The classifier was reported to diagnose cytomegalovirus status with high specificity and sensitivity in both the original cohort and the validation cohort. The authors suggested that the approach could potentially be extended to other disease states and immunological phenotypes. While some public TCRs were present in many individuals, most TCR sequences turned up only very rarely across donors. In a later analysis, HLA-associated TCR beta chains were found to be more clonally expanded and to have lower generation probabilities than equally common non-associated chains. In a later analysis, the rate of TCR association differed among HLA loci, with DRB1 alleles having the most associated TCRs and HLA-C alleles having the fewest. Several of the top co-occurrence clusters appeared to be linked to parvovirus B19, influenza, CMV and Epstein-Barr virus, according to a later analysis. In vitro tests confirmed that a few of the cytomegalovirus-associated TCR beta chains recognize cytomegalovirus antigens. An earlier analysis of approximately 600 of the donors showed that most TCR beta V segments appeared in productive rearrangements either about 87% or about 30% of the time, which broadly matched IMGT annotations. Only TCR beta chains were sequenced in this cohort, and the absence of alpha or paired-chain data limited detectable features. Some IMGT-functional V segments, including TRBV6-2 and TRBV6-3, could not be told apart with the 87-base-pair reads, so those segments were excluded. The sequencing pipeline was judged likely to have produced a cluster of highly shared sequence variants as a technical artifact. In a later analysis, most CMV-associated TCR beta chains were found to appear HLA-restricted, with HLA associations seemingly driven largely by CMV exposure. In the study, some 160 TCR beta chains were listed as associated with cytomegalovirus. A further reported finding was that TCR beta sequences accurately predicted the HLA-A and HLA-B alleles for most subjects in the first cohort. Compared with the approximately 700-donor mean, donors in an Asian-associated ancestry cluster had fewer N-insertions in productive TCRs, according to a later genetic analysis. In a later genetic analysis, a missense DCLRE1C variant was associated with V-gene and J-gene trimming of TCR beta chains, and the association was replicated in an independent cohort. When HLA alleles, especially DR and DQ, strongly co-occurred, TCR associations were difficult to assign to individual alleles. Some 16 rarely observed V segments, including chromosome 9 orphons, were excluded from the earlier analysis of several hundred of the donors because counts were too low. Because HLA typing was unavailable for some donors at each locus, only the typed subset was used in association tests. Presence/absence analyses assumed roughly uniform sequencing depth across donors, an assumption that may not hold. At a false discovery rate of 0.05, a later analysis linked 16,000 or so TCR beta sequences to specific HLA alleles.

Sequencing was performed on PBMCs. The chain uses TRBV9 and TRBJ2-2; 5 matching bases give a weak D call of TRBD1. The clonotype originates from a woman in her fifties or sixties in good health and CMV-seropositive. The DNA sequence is TGTGCCAGCAGCGAACAGGTGGGGAACACCGGGGAGCTGTTTTTT. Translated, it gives CASSEQVGNTGELFF.